The 21 T cell receptor beta chains reported below all come from one sample, sequenced in a study of CD8+CD57+ T cells in acquired aplastic anemia listed by TCRdb under 2018. Sequencer: Illumina HiSeq 2000. Genomic DNA was used as template for profiling of TCR beta VDJ combinations and CDR3 sequences. The raw public reads went through TCRdb reprocessing: fastp at Q25, MiXCR clone calling, in-frame beta chains kept. CDR3 protein sequences are deduplicated, and each keeps its most common genes and DNA. This sample lists tens of thousands of distinct CDR3 sequences; about half were detected once. In total, the top ten clones hold approximately 60% of the sample. The sequenced sample consisted of sorted CD4+, CD8+, or CD8+CD57+ T cells (not recorded which) from PBMCs. Every receptor here comes from a human donor in good health, serving as a control.

As for this clonotype: Relative to the germline gene, one junction end is altered; a read error may explain this. The chain joins TRBV10-1 to TRBJ2-7; the D is unclear. The germline CDR1 and CDR2 sequences are WNHNN and SYGVQD (reference sequence). The CDR3 sequence is 14 residues long. The CDR3 region has the DNA TGCGCCAGCAGTAAGTCGGGCCGCTCCTACGAGCAGTACTTC. It translates to CASSKSGRSYEQYF.

This clonotype occurred a few times. This sequence joins TRBV30 and TRBJ1-1; perhaps TRBD1 as D (6 bases). The ends were cut back, 2 bases at V and 5 bases at J, with 12 bases in the middle. The V gene's germline CDR1 is GTSNPN and CDR2 SVGIG (reference sequence). CDR3 length equals 13 residues. The CDR3: CAWSTGGDTEAFF. The CDR3 DNA reads as TGTGCCTGGAGTACTGGGGGCGATACTGAAGCTTTCTTT. Full variable domain (remainder filled in from reference TRBV30 and TRBJ1-1): SQTIHQWPATLVQPVGSPLSLECTVEGTSNPNLYWYRQAAGRGLQLLFYSVGIGQISSEVPQNLSASRPQDRQFILSSKKLLLSDSGFYLCAWSTGGDTEAFFGQGTRLTVV.

In this sample, this clonotype turned up many times. The rearrangement joins TRBV6-1 to TRBJ2-7; 9 bases line up with TRBD1. The CDR3 runs to 15 residues. The germline CDR1 and CDR2 sequences are MNHNS and SASEGT. With 5 bases clipped from V and 2 bases from J, the junction kept 7 bases outside the gene matches. This CDR3 reads CASSSGQGTTYEQYF. CDR3 bases: TGTGCCAGCAGTAGCGGACAGGGGACCACCTACGAGCAGTACTTC.

V is TRBV30 and J is TRBJ2-7, with no clear D. With 2 bases removed from V and 2 bases from J, the gap between germline ends came to 10 bases. The germline V gene has CDR1 GTSNPN and CDR2 SVGIG (reference sequence). This CDR3 spans 13 amino acids. The CDR3 loop reads CAWSNGVTYEQYF. CDR3 bases: TGTGCCTGGAGTAATGGTGTTACCTACGAGCAGTACTTC. Based on the CDR3 plus reference TRBV30 and TRBJ2-7, the full variable domain is SQTIHQWPATLVQPVGSPLSLECTVEGTSNPNLYWYRQAAGRGLQLLFYSVGIGQISSEVPQNLSASRPQDRQFILSSKKLLLSDSGFYLCAWSNGVTYEQYFGPGTRLTVT.

As for this clonotype: A much larger clone lies one base from this, so it may be a read error. Written as DNA, the CDR3 is TGTGCCAGCAGCCAAATAGACAGCACTGAAGCTTTCTTT. Translating gives CASSQIDSTEAFF. V is TRBV2 and J is TRBJ1-1, with D possibly TRBD1 on 5 matching bases. This CDR3 is 13 amino acids long. V shed 6 bases and J shed 4 bases, with 12 bases lying between them. Germline V gives CDR1 SNHLY, CDR2 FYNNEI.

This clonotype was counted once. The V gene is TRBV5-6, the J gene TRBJ2-6; TRBD1 agrees at 7 bases. With V trimmed by 4 bases and J by 6 bases, 10 bases remained unmatched. The germline CDR1 and CDR2 sequences are SGHDT and YYEEEE. This CDR3 is 16 amino acids long. The CDR3 here is CASSPYRGEMANVLTF. Here the CDR3 DNA reads TGTGCCAGCAGCCCCTACAGGGGAGAGATGGCCAACGTCCTGACTTTC.

Remarks on this clonotype: A much larger clone differs from this one at a single base, so this may be a read error. CDR3 loop: CASIDTGTSTEMQYF. CDR3 DNA: TGTGCCAGCATCGATACGGGAACTAGCACAGAAATGCAGTATTTT. The chain uses TRBV12-3 or TRBV12-4 and TRBJ2-3; D is perhaps TRBD2 (6 bases). The CDR3 contains 15 residues. Trimming took off 7 bases at V and 11 bases at J, with 25 bases between the two ends.

This clonotype was seen more than once but under ten times. The rearrangement joins TRBV29-1 to TRBJ2-1, with D unclear. CDR3 length: 14 amino acids. Germline loops: CDR1 SQVTM, CDR2 ANQGSEA. Trimming took 0 bases from V and 3 from J, leaving 9 bases between them. The CDR3 bases are TGCAGCGTTGAAGATGGGGAAGGCTACAATGAGCAGTTCTTC. It encodes CSVEDGEGYNEQFF.

As to this clonotype: The final CDR3 position lacks the conserved phenylalanine or tryptophan, pointing to a likely read error. The chain couples TRBV20-1 to TRBJ2-5; TRBD1 or TRBD2 may be the D gene (6 bases each). This CDR3 is 14 amino acids long. The germline gives CDR1 DFQATT, CDR2 SNEGSKA (reference sequence). Trimming removed 3 bases from V and 5 bases from J, with 16 bases in between. CDR3 residues: CSARELGGSETQYL. The CDR3 bases are TGCAGTGCTAGGGAATTAGGGGGGAGTGAGACCCAGTACCTC.

The sample holds a few counts of this clonotype. V and J are TRBV19 and TRBJ2-1; D is uncertain. This CDR3 spans 14 amino acids. CDR1 and CDR2 from the germline V gene are LNHDA and SQIVND (reference sequence). Trimming cost V 3 bases and J 5 bases, with 11 bases left between them. The CDR3 loop reads CASSILAVHNEQFF. The CDR3 nucleotides read TGTGCCAGTAGTATTTTGGCGGTTCACAATGAGCAGTTCTTC.

This clonotype was recorded only once. This chain joins TRBV6-5 and TRBJ2-7; 7 bases are a match to TRBD2. Germline trimming cut 0 bases from V and 1 base from J; bases unmatched to any gene: 6. From germline, CDR1 is MNHEY and CDR2 SVGAGI. The CDR3 runs to 16 residues. This CDR3 reads CASSYSGGSASYEQYF. As DNA, the CDR3 is TGTGCCAGCAGTTACTCGGGGGGGAGTGCGTCCTACGAGCAGTACTTC.

The chain is built from TRBV30 and TRBJ1-1, with D unresolved. V was shortened by 5 bases and J by 5 bases, with 15 bases between the two germline ends. The CDR3 spans 13 residues. Per germline, CDR1 GTSNPN and CDR2 SVGIG (reference sequence). CDR3 sequence (DNA): TGTGCCTGGGCACTAGACCCCGGGACTGAAGCTTTCTTT. Translating it yields CAWALDPGTEAFF.

Note on this clonotype: A read error may produce the germline difference seen at one junction end. The gene calls are TRBV13 and TRBJ1-1; TRBD1 aligns across 8 bases. The CDR3 loop spans 13 amino acids. Germline CDR1 is PRHDT and CDR2 is FYEKMQ (reference sequence). CDR3 nucleotide sequence: TGTGCCAGCAGCCTACAGGGGGGGACAATTGCTCTCTTT. It specifies CASSLQGGTIALF.

J is TRBJ2-7 and V is TRBV30; a possible D gene is TRBD1 (5 bases). V gave up 0 bases and J gave up 6 bases, with 12 bases separating them. Per the germline V gene, CDR1 is GTSNPN and CDR2 is SVGIG (reference sequence). This CDR3 is 13 amino acids long. The CDR3 region has the DNA TGTGCCTGGAGTGTAGTACAGGTCGGCGAGCAGTACTTC. The encoded protein is CAWSVVQVGEQYF. Full variable domain (outside the CDR3, taken from reference TRBV30 and TRBJ2-7): SQTIHQWPATLVQPVGSPLSLECTVEGTSNPNLYWYRQAAGRGLQLLFYSVGIGQISSEVPQNLSASRPQDRQFILSSKKLLLSDSGFYLCAWSVVQVGEQYFGPGTRLTVT.

This chain connects TRBV7-7 to TRBJ2-5; TRBD1 is a possible D gene (5 bases). Trimming pared 2 bases from V and 1 base from J, leaving 11 bases between. This CDR3 spans 15 amino acids. Germline loops: CDR1 SSHAT, CDR2 FNYEAQ (reference sequence). DNA of the CDR3: TGTGCCAGCAGCTTAACAGGTGCTTCCCAAGAGACCCAGTACTTC. Protein product: CASSLTGASQETQYF.

The sample holds many counts of this clonotype. The gene calls are TRBV10-3 and TRBJ2-7; 7 bases are a match to TRBD2. The length of the CDR3 is 14 residues. The V gene end was trimmed by 6 bases and the J gene end by 2 bases; junction bases not matched to a gene: 7. Germline-derived CDR1 and CDR2 are ENHRY and SYGVKD. The CDR3 reads CAISLTSDPYEQYF. The DNA for the CDR3 is TGTGCCATCAGCCTTACTAGCGACCCCTACGAGCAGTACTTC.

This clonotype was observed at least ten times. The rearrangement joins TRBV7-9 to TRBJ1-2; D unresolved. Germline V gives CDR1 SEHNR, CDR2 FQNEAQ (reference sequence). The CDR3 spans 11 residues. Deletions cut 4 bases from V and 8 bases from J, with 8 bases between. The DNA of the CDR3 is TGTGCCAGCAGCTCAGACGGCGGCTACACCTTC. This encodes CASSSDGGYTF.

There are many counts of this clonotype. This chain uses TRBV29-1 with TRBJ1-2; 7 bases are shared with TRBD1. From germline, CDR1 is SQVTM and CDR2 ANQGSEA. The length of the CDR3 is 14 residues. J gave up 4 bases and V 0 bases, and 5 bases lay outside the gene matches. CDR3 residues: CSVEDRNRGYGYTF. The CDR3 nucleotides read TGCAGCGTTGAAGATAGAAACAGGGGCTATGGCTACACCTTC.

The chain employs TRBV29-1 and TRBJ1-1; tentative D call: TRBD1 (5 bases). Trimming stripped 4 bases from V and 5 bases from J, with 20 bases between. CDR1 and CDR2 from the germline V gene are SQVTM and ANQGSEA. The CDR3 loop spans 15 amino acids. CDR3 sequence reads: CSVAQVPLGGTEAFF. The CDR3 coding sequence is TGCAGCGTTGCCCAGGTACCCCTTGGGGGGACTGAAGCTTTCTTT.

This clonotype has just a few counts. The chain employs TRBV12-3 or TRBV12-4 and TRBJ2-1, with 12 bases lining up with TRBD2. This CDR3 is built from 15 residues. The V and J ends lost 6 bases and 4 bases, in that order; junction bases with no gene match: 4. The CDR3 protein is CASRLGLAGYNEQFF. The CDR3, as DNA: TGTGCCAGCAGATTGGGACTAGCGGGTTACAATGAGCAGTTCTTC.

V and J are TRBV2 and TRBJ1-6; TRBD1 might be the D (6 bases). The germline CDR1 and CDR2 sequences are SNHLY and FYNNEI. The V gene lost 4 bases and the J gene lost 12 bases, with 13 bases spanning the gap. The CDR3 has 13 residues. The CDR3 loop reads CASSAGGPQPLHF. In DNA form, the CDR3 reads TGTGCCAGCAGTGCGGGGGGGCCCCAACCCCTCCACTTT.